This TCR beta chain was recorded in a study of CD8 T cells in ankylosing spondylitis. Looked up from germline, CDR1 is LGHDT and CDR2 is YNNKEL (reference sequence). Trimming took off 0 bases at V and 6 bases at J, with 8 bases between the two ends. The CDR3 extends over 14 amino acids. TCRdb used MiXCR to reprocess the 5' RACE reads, holding one entry per CDR3 protein. Here the sample spans around 770,000 distinct CDR3 sequences, approximately 10% being singletons. Study-wide findings and caveats: Disease-linked clones were CD8+ and relatively rare in peripheral blood. Characteristic of ankylosing spondylitis blood, it appeared, was a TCR beta motif comprising eight highly homologous variants. Significant enrichment of disease-linked clones was reportedly seen in matched ankylosing spondylitis synovial fluid.

On this clonotype itself: No antigen is known for it.

The chain couples TRBV3-1 to TRBJ2-2; D might be TRBD2 (6 bases). Sequencing input: blood, either unsorted or a sorted T cell fraction (not recorded which). The receptor was derived from a male donor with ankylosing spondylitis. This CDR3 reads CASSQEGGAGELFF. The CDR3 nucleotides read TGTGCCAGCAGCCAAGAGGGGGGTGCCGGGGAGCTGTTTTTT.